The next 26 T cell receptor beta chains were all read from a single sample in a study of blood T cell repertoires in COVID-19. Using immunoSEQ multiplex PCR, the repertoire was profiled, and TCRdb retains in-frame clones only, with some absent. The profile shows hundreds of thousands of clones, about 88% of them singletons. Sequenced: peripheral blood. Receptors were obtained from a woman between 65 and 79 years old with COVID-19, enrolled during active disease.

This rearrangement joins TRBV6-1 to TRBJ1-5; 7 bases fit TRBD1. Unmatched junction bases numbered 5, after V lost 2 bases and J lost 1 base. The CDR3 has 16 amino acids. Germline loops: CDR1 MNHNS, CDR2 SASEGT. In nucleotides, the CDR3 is TGTGCCAGCAGTGAACGGAGGGGACAGAGCAATCAGCCCCAGCATTTT. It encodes CASSERRGQSNQPQHF.

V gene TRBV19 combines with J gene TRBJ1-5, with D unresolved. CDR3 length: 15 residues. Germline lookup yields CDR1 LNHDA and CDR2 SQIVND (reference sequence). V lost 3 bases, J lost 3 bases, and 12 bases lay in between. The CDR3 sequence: CASSISGYDNQPQHF. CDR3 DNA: TGTGCCAGTAGTATTTCGGGTTACGACAATCAGCCCCAGCATTTT.

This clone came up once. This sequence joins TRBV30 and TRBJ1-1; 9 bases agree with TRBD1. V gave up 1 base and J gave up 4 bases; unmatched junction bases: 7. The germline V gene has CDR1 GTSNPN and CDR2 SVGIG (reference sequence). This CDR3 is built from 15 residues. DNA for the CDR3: TGTGCCTGGAGTGCCGATAGGACAGGGGCCACTGAAGCTTTCTTT. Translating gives CAWSADRTGATEAFF. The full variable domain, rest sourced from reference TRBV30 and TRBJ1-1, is SQTIHQWPATLVQPVGSPLSLECTVEGTSNPNLYWYRQAAGRGLQLLFYSVGIGQISSEVPQNLSASRPQDRQFILSSKKLLLSDSGFYLCAWSADRTGATEAFFGQGTRLTVV.

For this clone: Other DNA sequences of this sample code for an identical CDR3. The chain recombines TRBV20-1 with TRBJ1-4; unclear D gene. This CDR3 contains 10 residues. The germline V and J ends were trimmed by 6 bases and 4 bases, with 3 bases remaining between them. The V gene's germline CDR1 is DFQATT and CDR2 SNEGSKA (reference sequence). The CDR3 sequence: CSARNEKLFF. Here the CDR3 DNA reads TGCAGTGCGCGTAATGAAAAACTGTTTTTT.

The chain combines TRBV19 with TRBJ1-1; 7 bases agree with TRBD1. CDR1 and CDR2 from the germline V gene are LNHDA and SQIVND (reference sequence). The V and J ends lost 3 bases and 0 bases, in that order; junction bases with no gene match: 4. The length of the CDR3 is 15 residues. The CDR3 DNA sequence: TGTGCCAGTAGTATCTCGGGGACAGTGAACACTGAAGCTTTCTTT. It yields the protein CASSISGTVNTEAFF.

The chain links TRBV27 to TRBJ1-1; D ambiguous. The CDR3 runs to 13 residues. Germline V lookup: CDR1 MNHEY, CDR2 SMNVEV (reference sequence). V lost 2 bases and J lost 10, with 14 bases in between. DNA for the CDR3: TGTGCCAGCAGTTTAAATATGTTTCGGGTAGCTTTCTTT. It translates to CASSLNMFRVAFF.

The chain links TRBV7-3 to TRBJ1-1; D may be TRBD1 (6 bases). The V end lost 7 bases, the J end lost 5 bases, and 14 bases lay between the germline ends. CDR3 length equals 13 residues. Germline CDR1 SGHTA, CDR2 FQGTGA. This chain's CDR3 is CASTSGVGTEAFF. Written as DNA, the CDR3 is TGTGCCAGCACTTCAGGGGTAGGGACTGAAGCTTTCTTT.

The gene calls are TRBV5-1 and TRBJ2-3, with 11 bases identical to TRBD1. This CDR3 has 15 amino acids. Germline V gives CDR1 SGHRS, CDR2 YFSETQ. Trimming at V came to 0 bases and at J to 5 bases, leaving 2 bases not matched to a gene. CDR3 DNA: TGCGCCAGCAGCTTGGAAGGGACAGGGGGAGATACGCAGTATTTT. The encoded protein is CASSLEGTGGDTQYF.

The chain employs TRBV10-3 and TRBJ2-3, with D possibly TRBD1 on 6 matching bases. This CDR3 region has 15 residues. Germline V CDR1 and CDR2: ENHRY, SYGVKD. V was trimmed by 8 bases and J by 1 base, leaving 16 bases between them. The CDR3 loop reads CAISGLGAGTDTQYF. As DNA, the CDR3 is TGTGCCATCTCCGGGTTGGGGGCCGGCACAGATACGCAGTATTTT.

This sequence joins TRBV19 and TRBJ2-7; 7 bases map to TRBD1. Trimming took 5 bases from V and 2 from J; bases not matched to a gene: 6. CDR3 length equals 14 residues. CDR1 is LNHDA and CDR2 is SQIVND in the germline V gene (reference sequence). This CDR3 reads CASSPPGTAYEQYF. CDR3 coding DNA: TGTGCCAGTAGTCCCCCCGGGACAGCCTACGAGCAGTACTTC.

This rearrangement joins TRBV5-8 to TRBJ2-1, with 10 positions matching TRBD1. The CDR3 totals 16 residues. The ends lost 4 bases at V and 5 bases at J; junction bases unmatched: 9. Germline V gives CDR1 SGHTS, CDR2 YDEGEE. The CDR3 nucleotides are TGTGCCAGCAGCCCCACCCGGGACAGGGGCAACAATGAGCAGTTCTTC. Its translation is CASSPTRDRGNNEQFF.

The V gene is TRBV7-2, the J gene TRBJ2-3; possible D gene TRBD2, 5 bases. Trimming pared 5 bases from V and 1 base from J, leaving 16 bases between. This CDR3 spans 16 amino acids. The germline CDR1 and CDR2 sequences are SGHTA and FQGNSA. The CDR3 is CASSPRPRGGTDTQYF. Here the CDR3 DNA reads TGTGCCAGCAGCCCTCGGCCCCGGGGAGGCACAGATACGCAGTATTTT. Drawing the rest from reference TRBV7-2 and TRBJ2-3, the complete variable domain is GAGVSQSPSNKVTEKGKDVELRCDPISGHTALYWYRQSLGQGLEFLIYFQGNSAPDKSGLPSDRFSAERTGGSVSTLTIQRTQQEDSAVYLCASSPRPRGGTDTQYFGPGTRLTVL.

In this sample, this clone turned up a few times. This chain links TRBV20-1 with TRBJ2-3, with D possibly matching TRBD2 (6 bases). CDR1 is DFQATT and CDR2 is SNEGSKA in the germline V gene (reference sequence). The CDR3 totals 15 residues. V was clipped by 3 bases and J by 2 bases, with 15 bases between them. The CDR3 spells CSASKRGLNTDTQYF. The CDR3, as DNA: TGCAGTGCTAGTAAACGCGGACTAAACACAGATACGCAGTATTTT.

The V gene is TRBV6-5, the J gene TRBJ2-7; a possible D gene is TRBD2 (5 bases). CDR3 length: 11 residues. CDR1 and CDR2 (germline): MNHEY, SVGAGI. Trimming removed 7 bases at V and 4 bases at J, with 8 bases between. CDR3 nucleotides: TGTGCCAGCACCGAGGGTTACGAGCAGTACTTC. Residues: CASTEGYEQYF.

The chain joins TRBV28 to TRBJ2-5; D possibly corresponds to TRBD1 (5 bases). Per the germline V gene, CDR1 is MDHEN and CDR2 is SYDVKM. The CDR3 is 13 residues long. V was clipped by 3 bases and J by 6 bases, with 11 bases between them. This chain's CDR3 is CASSLGQGKTQYF. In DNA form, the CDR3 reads TGTGCCAGCAGTTTGGGGCAGGGAAAGACCCAGTACTTC.

The CDR3 protein is CASSYSHSTEAFF. CDR3 nucleotides: TGTGCCAGCAGTTACTCCCATAGCACTGAAGCTTTCTTT. The V and J genes are TRBV6-6 and TRBJ1-1; D is ambiguous. The CDR3 sequence is 13 residues long. Germline CDR1 is MNHNY and CDR2 is SVGAGI (reference sequence). With 0 bases removed from V and 4 bases from J, the gap between germline ends came to 6 bases.

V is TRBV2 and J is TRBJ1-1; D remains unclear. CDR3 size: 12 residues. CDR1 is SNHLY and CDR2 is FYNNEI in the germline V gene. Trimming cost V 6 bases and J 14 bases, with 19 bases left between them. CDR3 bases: TGTGCCAGCAGCCCCCTAGGTGGGAGTAGGTTCTTT. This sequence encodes CASSPLGGSRFF.

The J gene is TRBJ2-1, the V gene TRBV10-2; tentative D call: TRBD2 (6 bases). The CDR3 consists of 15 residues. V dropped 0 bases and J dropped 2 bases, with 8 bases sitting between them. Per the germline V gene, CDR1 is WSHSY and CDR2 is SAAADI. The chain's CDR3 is CASSESQRAYNEQFF. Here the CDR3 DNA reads TGCGCCAGCAGTGAGTCCCAGCGGGCCTACAATGAGCAGTTCTTC.

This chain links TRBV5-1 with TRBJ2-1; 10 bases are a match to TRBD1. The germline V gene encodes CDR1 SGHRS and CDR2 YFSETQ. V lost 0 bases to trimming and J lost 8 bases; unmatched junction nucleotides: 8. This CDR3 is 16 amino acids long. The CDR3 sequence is CASSLALGQGIYEQFF. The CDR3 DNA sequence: TGCGCCAGCAGCTTGGCCCTGGGACAGGGGATCTATGAGCAGTTCTTC.

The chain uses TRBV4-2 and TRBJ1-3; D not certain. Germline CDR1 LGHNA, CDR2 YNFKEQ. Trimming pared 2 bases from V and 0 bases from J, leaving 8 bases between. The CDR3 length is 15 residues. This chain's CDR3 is CASSQRGNSGNTIYF. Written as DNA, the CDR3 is TGTGCCAGCAGCCAACGCGGGAACTCTGGAAACACCATATATTTT.

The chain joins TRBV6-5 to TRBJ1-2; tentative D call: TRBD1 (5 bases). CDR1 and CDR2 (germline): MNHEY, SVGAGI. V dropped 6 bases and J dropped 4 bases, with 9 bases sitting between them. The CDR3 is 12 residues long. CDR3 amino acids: CASRSQGYGYTF. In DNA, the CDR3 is TGTGCCAGCAGAAGTCAGGGCTATGGCTACACCTTC.

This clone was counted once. The CDR3 region has the DNA TGTGCCAGCAGCTTGGTGGCAGGCACAGATACGCAGTATTTT. This translates into CASSLVAGTDTQYF. The chain uses TRBV5-5 and TRBJ2-3; no reliable D call. Germline V gene lookup returns CDR1 SGHKS and CDR2 YYEKEE (reference sequence). V gave up 0 bases and J gave up 1 base, with 6 bases separating them. CDR3 length: 14 residues.

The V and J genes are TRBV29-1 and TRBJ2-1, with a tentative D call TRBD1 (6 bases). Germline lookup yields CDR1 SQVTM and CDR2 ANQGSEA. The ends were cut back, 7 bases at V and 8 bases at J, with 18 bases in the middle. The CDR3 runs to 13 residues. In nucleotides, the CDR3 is TGCAGCGGGCAGGGGTTGAGGGATCATGAGCAGTTCTTC. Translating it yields CSGQGLRDHEQFF.

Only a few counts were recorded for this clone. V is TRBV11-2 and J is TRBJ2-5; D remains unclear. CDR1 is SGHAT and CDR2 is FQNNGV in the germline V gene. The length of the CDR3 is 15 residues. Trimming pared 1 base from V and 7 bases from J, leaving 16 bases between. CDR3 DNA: TGTGCCAGCAGCTTAGGAGAACACAGATTGTCGACCCAGTACTTC. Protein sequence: CASSLGEHRLSTQYF.

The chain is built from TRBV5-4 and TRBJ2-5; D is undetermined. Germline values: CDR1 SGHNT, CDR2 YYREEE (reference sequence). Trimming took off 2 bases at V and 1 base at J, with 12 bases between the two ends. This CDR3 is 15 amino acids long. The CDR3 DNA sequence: TGTGCCAGCAGCTTAAACCCAAGCTTCCAAGAGACCCAGTACTTC. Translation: CASSLNPSFQETQYF.

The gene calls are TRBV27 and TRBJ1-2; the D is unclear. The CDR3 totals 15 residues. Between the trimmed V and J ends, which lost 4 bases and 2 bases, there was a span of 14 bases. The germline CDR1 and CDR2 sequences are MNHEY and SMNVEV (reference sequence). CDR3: CASSWLGSGNYGYTF. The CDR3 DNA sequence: TGTGCCAGCAGTTGGTTAGGCAGCGGCAACTATGGCTACACCTTC.